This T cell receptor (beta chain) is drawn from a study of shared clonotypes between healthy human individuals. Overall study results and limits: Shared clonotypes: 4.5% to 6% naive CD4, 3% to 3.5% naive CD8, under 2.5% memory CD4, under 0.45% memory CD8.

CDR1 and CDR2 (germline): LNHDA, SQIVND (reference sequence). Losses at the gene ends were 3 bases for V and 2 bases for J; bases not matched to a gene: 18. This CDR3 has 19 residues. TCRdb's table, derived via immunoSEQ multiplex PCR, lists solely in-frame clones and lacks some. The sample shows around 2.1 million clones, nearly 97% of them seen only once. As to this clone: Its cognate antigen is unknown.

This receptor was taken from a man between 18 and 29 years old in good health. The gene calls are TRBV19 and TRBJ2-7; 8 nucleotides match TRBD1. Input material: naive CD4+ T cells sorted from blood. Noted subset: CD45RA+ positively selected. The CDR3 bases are TGTGCCAGTAGTATCGAGGACAGGGCTACCTATGCATTTACCTACGAGCAGTACTTC. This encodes CASSIEDRATYAFTYEQYF.